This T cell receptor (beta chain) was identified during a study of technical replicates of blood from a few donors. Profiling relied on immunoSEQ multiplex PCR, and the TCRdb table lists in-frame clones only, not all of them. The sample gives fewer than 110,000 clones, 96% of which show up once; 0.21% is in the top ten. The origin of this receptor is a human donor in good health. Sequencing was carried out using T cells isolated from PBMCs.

The CDR3 region has the DNA TGTGCCAGCTCACCATTCTCCGTCTCTGGGGCCAACGTCCTGACTTTC. Translating it yields CASSPFSVSGANVLTF. The chain employs TRBV18 and TRBJ2-6; D gene unclear. This CDR3 is built from 16 residues. From germline, CDR1 is KGHSH and CDR2 LQKENI. Between the trimmed V and J ends, which lost 2 bases and 0 bases, there was a span of 8 bases.